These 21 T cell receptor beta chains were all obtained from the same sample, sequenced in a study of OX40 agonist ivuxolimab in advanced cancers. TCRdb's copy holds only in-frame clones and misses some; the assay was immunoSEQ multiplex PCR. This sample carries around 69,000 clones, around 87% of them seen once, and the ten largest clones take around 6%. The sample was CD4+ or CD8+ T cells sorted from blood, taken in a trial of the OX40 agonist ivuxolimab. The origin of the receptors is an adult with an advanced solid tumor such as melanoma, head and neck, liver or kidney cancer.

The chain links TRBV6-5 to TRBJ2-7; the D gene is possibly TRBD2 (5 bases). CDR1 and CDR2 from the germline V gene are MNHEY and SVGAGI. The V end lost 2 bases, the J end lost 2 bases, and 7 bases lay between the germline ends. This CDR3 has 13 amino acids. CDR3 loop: CASSYRGAYEQYF. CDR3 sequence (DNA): TGTGCCAGCAGTTACCGGGGAGCCTACGAGCAGTACTTC.

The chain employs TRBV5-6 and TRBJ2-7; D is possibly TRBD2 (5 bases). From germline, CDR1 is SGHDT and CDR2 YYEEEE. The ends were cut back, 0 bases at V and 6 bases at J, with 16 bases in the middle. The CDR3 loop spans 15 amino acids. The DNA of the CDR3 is TGTGCCAGCAGCTTGGAAACGGGATCCCCCCTCGAGCAGTACTTC. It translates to CASSLETGSPLEQYF.

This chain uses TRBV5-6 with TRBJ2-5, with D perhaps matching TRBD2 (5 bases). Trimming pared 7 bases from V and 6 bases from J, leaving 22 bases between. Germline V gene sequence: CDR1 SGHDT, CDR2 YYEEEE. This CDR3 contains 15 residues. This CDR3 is CASSMESRAMKTQYF. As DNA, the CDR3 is TGTGCCAGCTCCATGGAGTCGAGGGCCATGAAGACCCAGTACTTC.

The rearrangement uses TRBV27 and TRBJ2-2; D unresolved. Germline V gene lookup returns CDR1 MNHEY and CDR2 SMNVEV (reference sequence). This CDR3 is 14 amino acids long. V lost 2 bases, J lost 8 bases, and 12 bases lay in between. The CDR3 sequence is CASSLMTEEGELFF. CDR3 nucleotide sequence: TGTGCCAGCAGTTTAATGACCGAAGAAGGGGAGCTGTTTTTT.

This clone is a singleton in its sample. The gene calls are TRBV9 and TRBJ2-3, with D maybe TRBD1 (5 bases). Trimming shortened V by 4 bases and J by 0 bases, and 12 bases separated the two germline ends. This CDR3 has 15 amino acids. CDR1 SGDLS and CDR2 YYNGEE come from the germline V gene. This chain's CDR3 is CASSYDGHSTDTQYF. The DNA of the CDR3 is TGTGCCAGCAGCTATGACGGACACAGCACAGATACGCAGTATTTT.

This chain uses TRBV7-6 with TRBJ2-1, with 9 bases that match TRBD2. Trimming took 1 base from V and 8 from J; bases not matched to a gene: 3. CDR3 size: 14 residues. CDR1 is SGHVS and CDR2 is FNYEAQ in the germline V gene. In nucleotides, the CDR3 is TGTGCCAGCAGCTTAGAGGGACTAGCTGATGAGCAGTTCTTC. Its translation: CASSLEGLADEQFF.

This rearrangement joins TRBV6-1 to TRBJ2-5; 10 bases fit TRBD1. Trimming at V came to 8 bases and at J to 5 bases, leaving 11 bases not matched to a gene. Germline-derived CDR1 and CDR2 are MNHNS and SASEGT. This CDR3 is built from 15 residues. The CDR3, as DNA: TGTGCCAGCTCAGAAGGGACAGGGGTAGGGGAGACCCAGTACTTC. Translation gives CASSEGTGVGETQYF.

In DNA form, the CDR3 reads TGCGCCAGCAGCTCCTACCCGGTCCCTGTTTCCGCATCTGATACGCAGTATTTT. Amino acids: CASSSYPVPVSASDTQYF. This chain uses TRBV5-1 with TRBJ2-3; the D is unclear. The length of the CDR3 is 18 residues. Germline CDR1 SGHRS, CDR2 YFSETQ. Between the trimmed V and J ends, which lost 3 bases and 6 bases, there was a span of 26 bases.

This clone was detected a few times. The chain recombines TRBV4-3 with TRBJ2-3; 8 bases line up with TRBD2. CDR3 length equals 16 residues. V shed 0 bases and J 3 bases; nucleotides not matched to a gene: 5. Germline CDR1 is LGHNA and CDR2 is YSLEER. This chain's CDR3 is CASSQEMGLDTDTQYF. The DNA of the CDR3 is TGCGCCAGCAGCCAAGAGATGGGACTAGATACAGATACGCAGTATTTT.

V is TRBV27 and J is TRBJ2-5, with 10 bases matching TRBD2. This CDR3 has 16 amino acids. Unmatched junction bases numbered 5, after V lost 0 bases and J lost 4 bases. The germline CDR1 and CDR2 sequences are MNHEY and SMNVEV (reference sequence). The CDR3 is CASSLSPSGSGETQYF. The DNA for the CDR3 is TGTGCCAGCAGTTTATCGCCTAGCGGGAGCGGAGAGACCCAGTACTTC.

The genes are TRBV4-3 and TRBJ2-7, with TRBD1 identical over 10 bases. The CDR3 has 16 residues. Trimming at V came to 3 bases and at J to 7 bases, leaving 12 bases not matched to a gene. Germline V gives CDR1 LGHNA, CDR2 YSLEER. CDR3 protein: CASSHLPGQGSREQYF. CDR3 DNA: TGCGCCAGCAGCCATTTACCGGGACAGGGGTCGCGGGAGCAGTACTTC.

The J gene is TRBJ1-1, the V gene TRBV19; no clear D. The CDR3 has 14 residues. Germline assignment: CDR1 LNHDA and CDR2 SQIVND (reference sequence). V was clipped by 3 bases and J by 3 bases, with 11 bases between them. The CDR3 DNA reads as TGTGCCAGTAGTATTTCGAGAGGTCACACTGAAGCTTTCTTT. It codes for CASSISRGHTEAFF.

CDR3 coding DNA: TGTGCCAGCAGTAACGGGGACTATGGCTACACCTTC. The encoded protein is CASSNGDYGYTF. This chain connects TRBV27 to TRBJ1-2, with D unresolved. This CDR3 is 12 amino acids long. Germline V gives CDR1 MNHEY, CDR2 SMNVEV (reference sequence). V lost 5 bases and J 3 bases, leaving 7 bases between the germline ends.

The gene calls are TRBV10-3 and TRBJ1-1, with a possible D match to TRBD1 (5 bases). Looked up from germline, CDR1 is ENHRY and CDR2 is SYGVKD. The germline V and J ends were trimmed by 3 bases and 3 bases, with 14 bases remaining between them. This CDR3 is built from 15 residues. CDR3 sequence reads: CAISDRETAYTEAFF. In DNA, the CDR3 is TGTGCCATCAGTGACCGCGAGACAGCCTACACTGAAGCTTTCTTT.

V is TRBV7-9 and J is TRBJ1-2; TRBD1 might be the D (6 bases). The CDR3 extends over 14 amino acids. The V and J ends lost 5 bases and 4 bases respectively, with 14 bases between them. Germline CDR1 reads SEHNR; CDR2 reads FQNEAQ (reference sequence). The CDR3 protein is CASSALDRFYGYTF. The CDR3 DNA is TGTGCCAGCAGCGCCCTGGACAGATTCTATGGCTACACCTTC. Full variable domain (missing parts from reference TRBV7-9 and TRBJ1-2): DTGVSQNPRHKITKRGQNVTFRCDPISEHNRLYWYRQTLGQGPEFLTYFQNEAQLEKSRLLSDRFSAERPKGSFSTLEIQRTEQGDSAMYLCASSALDRFYGYTFGSGTRLTVV.

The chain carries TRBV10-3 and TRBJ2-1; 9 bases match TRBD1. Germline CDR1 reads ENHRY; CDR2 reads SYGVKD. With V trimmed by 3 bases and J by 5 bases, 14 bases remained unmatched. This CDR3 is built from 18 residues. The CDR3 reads CAISEIAIRTGVHNEQFF. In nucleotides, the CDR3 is TGTGCCATCAGTGAAATCGCGATCCGGACAGGGGTACACAATGAGCAGTTCTTC.

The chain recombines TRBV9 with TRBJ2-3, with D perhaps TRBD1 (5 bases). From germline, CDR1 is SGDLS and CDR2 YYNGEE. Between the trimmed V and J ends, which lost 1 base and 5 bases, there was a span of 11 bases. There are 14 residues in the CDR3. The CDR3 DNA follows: TGTGCCAGCAGCGTATGGGGCACCGGAGATACGCAGTATTTT. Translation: CASSVWGTGDTQYF.

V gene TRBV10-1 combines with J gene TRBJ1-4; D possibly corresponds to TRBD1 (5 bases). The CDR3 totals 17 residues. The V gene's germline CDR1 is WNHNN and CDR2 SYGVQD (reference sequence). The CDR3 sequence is CTYSGQGAVATNEKLFF. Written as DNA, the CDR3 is TGCACTTATAGCGGTCAGGGCGCGGTTGCAACTAATGAAAAACTGTTTTTT.

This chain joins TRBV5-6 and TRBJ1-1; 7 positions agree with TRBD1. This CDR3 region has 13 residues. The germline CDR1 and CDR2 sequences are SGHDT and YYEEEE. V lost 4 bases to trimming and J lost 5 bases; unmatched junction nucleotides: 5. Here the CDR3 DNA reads TGTGCCAGCAGCCTCGAGACAGGGACTGAAGCTTTCTTT. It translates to CASSLETGTEAFF.

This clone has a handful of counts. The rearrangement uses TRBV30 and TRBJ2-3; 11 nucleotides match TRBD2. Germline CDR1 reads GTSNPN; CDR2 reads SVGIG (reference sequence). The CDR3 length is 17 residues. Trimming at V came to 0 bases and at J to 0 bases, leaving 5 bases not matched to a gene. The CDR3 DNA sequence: TGTGCCTGGAGTGTACTAGCGGGAGTTCGGAGCACAGATACGCAGTATTTT. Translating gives CAWSVLAGVRSTDTQYF.

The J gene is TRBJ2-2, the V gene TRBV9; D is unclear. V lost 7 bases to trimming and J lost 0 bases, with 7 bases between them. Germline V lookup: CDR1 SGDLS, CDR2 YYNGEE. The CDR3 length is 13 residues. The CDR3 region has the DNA TGTGCCAGCGCAATCGCGAACACCGGGGAGCTGTTTTTT. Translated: CASAIANTGELFF.